This T cell receptor beta chain derives from a study of blood T cell repertoires in COVID-19. Trimming took off 2 bases at V and 0 bases at J, with 14 bases between the two ends. Germline CDR1 KGHSH, CDR2 LQKENI. This CDR3 has 16 residues. Recruits, aged roughly 18 to 89 years, lived in 24 US areas. Produced via immunoSEQ multiplex PCR; TCRdb's table is partial and in-frame only. The sample gives 250,000 to 300,000 clones, around nine tenths of which show up once; 1.1% is in the top ten. The sequence was obtained from a woman aged 25-40 years who had recovered from COVID-19. Sample: PBMCs or T cells enriched from blood (not recorded which). The chain has TRBV18 and TRBJ2-7, with D perhaps TRBD1 (6 bases). The CDR3 spells CASSPDRLYSSYEQYF. The DNA of the CDR3 is TGTGCCAGCTCACCAGACAGGCTTTATAGCTCCTACGAGCAGTACTTC.